This is a list of T cell receptor beta chains from one sample in a study of CD8+CD57+ T cells in acquired aplastic anemia. TCRdb reanalysed the reads using MiXCR and keeps one entry per CDR3 protein. This table holds 310,000 or so distinct CDR3 sequences, 56% found once. Sequencing was done on a sample of sorted CD4+, CD8+, or CD8+CD57+ T cells (not recorded which) from PBMCs. These receptors originate from a human donor with aplastic anemia. CDR3s leave out the opening cysteine and the closing phenylalanine or tryptophan.

j_call	v_call	cdr3_aa
TRBJ2-1	TRBV7-3	ASQAPLAYNEQF
TRBJ2-5	TRBV3-1	ASSQLETQY
TRBJ2-1	TRBV12-3/TRBV12-4	AGGQGDNEQF
TRBJ2-5	TRBV7-9	ASSLNGGASETQY
TRBJ1-5	TRBV3-1	ASSLGSYSNQPQH
TRBJ1-5	TRBV19	ASSLTSGSVYNEH
TRBJ1-2	TRBV2	ASRQEGHPNYGYT
TRBJ1-3	TRBV7-9	ASSPDLLGSGNTIY
TRBJ2-3	TRBV24-1	ATGQGAQIRQY
TRBJ2-7	TRBV7-8	AGSLRTRGTLRDYEQY
TRBJ1-6	TRBV2	ASGGNSPLH
TRBJ2-7	TRBV9	ASSRPGQGETYEQY
TRBJ2-1	TRBV6-5	ASRTTVNEQF
TRBJ1-5	TRBV7-2	ASSLAQRQPQH
TRBJ2-5	TRBV24-1	ATSDAQGIETQY
TRBJ2-3	TRBV24-1	ATSDWDETDTQY
TRBJ1-6	TRBV5-1	ASNIGQSGADSPLH
TRBJ1-5	TRBV7-2	ASSEEYLSNQPQH
.	TRBV29-1	SVGTDTGPYEQY
TRBJ2-1	TRBV9	ASSADRGRNEQF
TRBJ2-7	TRBV20-1	SASPYEQY
TRBJ2-3	TRBV7-2	ASSLGLAGGSDTQY
TRBJ1-1	TRBV20-1	SASSGQVITEAL
TRBJ1-1	TRBV7-3	ASTSGKGQDPNTEAF
TRBJ1-3	TRBV7-9	AYGQGYSGNTIY
TRBJ1-5	TRBV7-2	ASSLSILAQH
TRBJ2-7	TRBV2	ASATEAYEQY
TRBJ2-5	TRBV20-1	SARDWETQY
TRBJ1-4	TRBV3-1	ASSPRTSNEKLF
TRBJ2-5	TRBV20-1	SARPAEGAGETQY
TRBJ2-1	TRBV10-3	AGAPLGGKQF
TRBJ2-5	TRBV7-8	ASSLAEPQETQY
TRBJ2-3	TRBV5-5	ASSLGDSTDTQY
TRBJ1-2	TRBV10-1	ANPRRGHGYT
TRBJ2-5	TRBV9	ASSLPRAGVQETQY
TRBJ1-2	TRBV19	ASSQGVPYGYT
TRBJ1-1	TRBV7-3	ASSPRQGADTEAF
TRBJ1-5	TRBV20-1	SARKKASNQPQH